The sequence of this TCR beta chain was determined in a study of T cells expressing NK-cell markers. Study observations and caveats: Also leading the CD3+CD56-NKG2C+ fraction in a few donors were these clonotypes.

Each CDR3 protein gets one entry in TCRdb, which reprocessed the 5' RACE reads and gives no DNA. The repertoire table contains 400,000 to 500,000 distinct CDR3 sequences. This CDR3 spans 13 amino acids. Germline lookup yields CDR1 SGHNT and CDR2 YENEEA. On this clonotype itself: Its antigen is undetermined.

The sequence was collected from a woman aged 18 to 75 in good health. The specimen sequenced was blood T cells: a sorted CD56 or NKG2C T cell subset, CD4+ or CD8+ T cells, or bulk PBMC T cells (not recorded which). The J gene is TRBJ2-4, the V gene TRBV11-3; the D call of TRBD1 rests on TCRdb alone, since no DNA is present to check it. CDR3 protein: CASSTGHKNIQYF.